The rows below give T cell receptor beta chains drawn from one sample of a study of identical twins. MiXCR was run by TCRdb on the 5' RACE reads, yielding one entry per CDR3 protein. The data contain about 200,000 distinct CDR3 sequences, 7.5% of them singletons. The same sample was also studied in work on yellow fever vaccine responses in identical twins.

The sample taken for sequencing was memory (CD45RO+) T cells sorted from blood. Receptors were obtained from a woman aged 18-29 years in good health. Both conserved end residues are part of each CDR3. A D gene is named only where the DNA matches it firmly. Clone size, where shown, is once, few, many, or a class for clones that have expanded.

>-|TRBJ2-1|-|TRBV27
CASSLGAVGSYNEQFF
TGTGCCAGCAGTTTAGGGGCAGTCGGCTCCTACAATGAGCAGTTCTTC
>-|TRBJ1-2|-|TRBV5-4
CASSPPLGAYGYTF
TGTGCCAGCAGCCCGCCTCTGGGGGCCTATGGCTACACCTTC
>-|TRBJ2-1|few|TRBV24-1
CASRDRDLRNNEQFF
TGTGCCAGCAGGGACCGGGACCTAAGAAACAATGAGCAGTTCTTC
>TRBD2|TRBJ2-5|few|TRBV28
CASSYIAGGTETQYF
TGTGCCAGCAGTTACATAGCGGGAGGAACAGAGACCCAGTACTTC
>-|TRBJ2-5|-|TRBV20-1
CSAGSRGAGETQYF
TGCAGTGCTGGCTCACGTGGGGCCGGGGAGACCCAGTACTTC
>-|TRBJ2-7|few|TRBV20-1
CSVRRGVSSYEQYF
TGCAGTGTTCGGAGGGGGGTTAGCTCCTACGAGCAGTACTTC
>-|TRBJ2-3|few|TRBV6-5
CASSYGGKSTQYF
TGTGCCAGCAGTTACGGCGGGAAGTCTACGCAGTATTTT
>TRBD2|TRBJ2-3|many|TRBV20-1
CSARPLAGADTQYF
TGCAGTGCCCGACCTCTAGCGGGGGCAGATACGCAGTATTTT
>-|TRBJ1-1|-|TRBV7-9
CASSPLRGAKGNTEAFF
TGTGCCAGCAGCCCATTACGGGGGGCAAAGGGGAACACTGAAGCTTTCTTT
>-|TRBJ2-3|-|TRBV3-1
CASSQDPTGQDTQYF
TGTGCCAGCAGCCAAGATCCCACAGGGCAGGATACGCAGTATTTT
>-|TRBJ1-2|-|TRBV27
CASSLSGGSYGYTF
TGTGCCAGCAGTTTATCGGGTGGGAGCTATGGCTACACCTTC
>TRBD1|TRBJ2-7|few|TRBV24-1
CATSDSGTGGSHEQYF
TGTGCCACCAGTGACTCCGGGACAGGGGGTTCCCACGAGCAGTACTTC
>-|TRBJ1-5|-|TRBV20-1
CSAREGQLNQPQHF
TGCAGTGCTAGAGAAGGCCAGCTCAATCAGCCCCAGCATTTT
>-|TRBJ2-3|many|TRBV24-1
CATNQDSTDTQYF
TGTGCCACCAATCAGGACAGCACAGATACGCAGTATTTT
>-|TRBJ2-2|many|TRBV5-1
CASSLEFSSRRANTGELFF
TGCGCCAGCAGCTTGGAGTTTAGTTCCCGCCGCGCGAACACCGGGGAGCTGTTTTTT
>-|TRBJ2-2|many|TRBV28
CASRNRRDTLNTGELFF
TGTGCCAGCAGAAACCGCCGCGACACCCTTAACACCGGGGAGCTGTTTTTT
>TRBD2|TRBJ2-3|-|TRBV6-4
CASSETSGESTDTQYF
TGTGCCAGCAGCGAGACTAGCGGGGAGAGCACAGATACGCAGTATTTT
>-|TRBJ2-7|few|TRBV27
CASSTTGLQYF
TGTGCCAGCAGTACAACAGGGCTGCAGTACTTC
>-|TRBJ1-2|-|TRBV7-2
CASSARNRAGGYTF
TGTGCCAGCAGCGCACGGAACAGGGCTGGTGGCTACACCTTC
>TRBD2|TRBJ2-4|many|TRBV12-3/TRBV12-4
CASSLIPSTSGSAKNIQYF
TGTGCCAGCAGTTTAATCCCTAGTACTAGCGGGAGCGCCAAAAACATTCAGTACTTC
>-|TRBJ2-3|few|TRBV7-9
CASSAGTTDTQYF
TGTGCCAGCAGCGCCGGGACCACAGATACGCAGTATTTT
>TRBD1|TRBJ2-7|few|TRBV27
CATLRGPPSYEQYF
TGTGCCACCCTAAGGGGGCCCCCCTCCTACGAGCAGTACTTC
>TRBD2|TRBJ2-2|-|TRBV7-6
CASSLIPLTSGRATGELFF
TGTGCCAGCAGCCTCATTCCTCTCACTAGCGGGAGGGCCACCGGGGAGCTGTTTTTT
>TRBD1|TRBJ1-5|many|TRBV12-3/TRBV12-4
CASSRNRGSGNQPQHF
TGTGCCAGCAGTCGTAACAGGGGCTCGGGCAATCAGCCCCAGCATTTT
>-|TRBJ1-3|-|TRBV29-1
CSVGGANSGNTIYF
TGCAGCGTTGGAGGGGCGAACTCTGGAAACACCATATATTTT
>-|TRBJ2-7|-|TRBV6-2/TRBV6-3
CASSYMRSYEQYF
TGTGCCAGCAGTTACATGAGGAGCTACGAGCAGTACTTC
>TRBD1|TRBJ1-1|few|TRBV28
CASSRQGGRAFF
TGTGCCAGCAGCCGACAGGGGGGAAGAGCTTTCTTT
>-|TRBJ2-1|many|TRBV4-3
CASSQDTGYSYNEQFF
TGCGCCAGCAGCCAAGATACCGGTTACTCCTACAATGAGCAGTTCTTC
>-|TRBJ2-7|many|TRBV27
CASRPGYSIYEQYF
TGTGCCAGCAGACCAGGGTATTCAATCTACGAGCAGTACTTC
>-|TRBJ2-1|many|TRBV28
CAASVASEANEQFF
TGTGCCGCCTCGGTGGCTAGCGAGGCCAATGAGCAGTTCTTC
>-|TRBJ1-1|many|TRBV5-1
CASNLATRNTEAFF
TGCGCCAGCAACCTAGCAACACGGAACACTGAAGCTTTCTTT
>-|TRBJ2-3|many|TRBV10-2
CASSERLTSGDTQYF
TGCGCCAGCAGTGAAAGGCTAACGAGTGGGGATACGCAGTATTTT
>-|TRBJ2-5|few|TRBV6-5
CASSYNRQETQYF
TGTGCCAGCAGTTACAACAGGCAAGAGACCCAGTACTTC
>-|TRBJ2-5|many|TRBV5-1
CASSPSGSQETQYF
TGCGCCAGCAGCCCGTCAGGGTCCCAAGAGACCCAGTACTTC
>-|TRBJ2-4|many|TRBV7-2
CASSLAGFVNIQYF
TGTGCCAGCAGCTTAGCAGGGTTCGTCAACATTCAGTACTTC
>-|TRBJ2-5|many|TRBV5-1
CASSLGQSFTETQYF
TGCGCCAGCAGCTTGGGACAGTCGTTTACAGAGACCCAGTACTTC
>TRBD1|TRBJ2-7|few|TRBV20-1
CSATGRGLYEQYF
TGCAGTGCTACGGGAAGGGGGCTGTACGAGCAGTACTTC
>-|TRBJ2-5|-|TRBV5-5
CASSPSLLWQGEETQYF
TGTGCCAGCAGCCCCTCGCTACTCTGGCAGGGAGAGGAGACCCAGTACTTC
>-|TRBJ1-5|-|TRBV6-1
CASSTGFDQPQHF
TGTGCCAGCTCTACAGGGTTCGATCAGCCCCAGCATTTT
>-|TRBJ2-3|many|TRBV12-3/TRBV12-4
CASTPGSSASTDTQYF
TGTGCCAGCACCCCCGGGTCTAGCGCGAGCACAGATACGCAGTATTTT
>-|TRBJ2-5|-|TRBV20-1
CSFRDWKETQYF
TGCAGCTTCCGAGACTGGAAAGAGACCCAGTACTTC
>-|TRBJ2-3|few|TRBV20-1
CSIKYRISSTDTQYF
TGCAGCATTAAGTACAGGATTTCTAGCACAGATACGCAGTATTTT
>-|TRBJ2-7|-|TRBV11-2
CASSLKNEQYF
TGTGCCAGCAGCTTAAAAAACGAGCAGTACTTC
>-|TRBJ1-1|many|TRBV28
CASSLPPVGEAEAFF
TGTGCCAGCAGTTTACCCCCAGTAGGGGAGGCTGAAGCTTTCTTT
>-|TRBJ2-7|-|TRBV16
CASSPGAPRGQYF
TGTGCCAGCAGCCCCGGGGCCCCACGAGGGCAGTACTTC
>TRBD2|TRBJ2-5|few|TRBV11-1
CASSLQSGGAETQYF
TGTGCCAGCAGCCTGCAAAGCGGGGGAGCAGAGACCCAGTACTTC
>TRBD1|TRBJ1-4|few|TRBV5-5
CASSEPTGTEKLFF
TGTGCCAGCAGCGAACCGACAGGGACTGAAAAACTGTTTTTT
>-|TRBJ2-2|many|TRBV7-9
CASSFSVSGELFF
TGTGCCAGCAGCTTTAGTGTGTCCGGGGAGCTGTTTTTT
>-|TRBJ2-7|many|TRBV20-1
CSARYAHSYEQYF
TGCAGTGCTAGATACGCGCACTCCTACGAGCAGTACTTC
>-|TRBJ2-7|few|TRBV10-1
CASSESPGALEQYF
TGCGCCAGCAGTGAGTCTCCAGGGGCTCTCGAGCAGTACTTC
>-|TRBJ2-3|many|TRBV6-1
CASSEGHGADTQYF
TGTGCCAGCAGTGAGGGACATGGCGCAGATACGCAGTATTTT
>TRBD1|TRBJ2-5|few|TRBV27
CASSWTGMNQETQYF
TGTGCCAGCAGTTGGACAGGGATGAACCAAGAGACCCAGTACTTC